The rows below give T cell receptor beta chains drawn from one sample of a study of identifying expanded T cells in peripheral blood. TCRdb keeps only in-frame clones here, not all; method: immunoSEQ multiplex PCR. The sample contains under 150,000 clones, 86% of which appear only once. Sequencing was done on a sample of blood. These TCRs come from a person aged 18-70 years in good health. Each CDR3 is given with its conserved first and last residue. D genes are given only for firm matches. Clone size is shown for a subset of rows, as once, few, many or a class of expanded clone.

TRBJ2-7 TRBV29-1 . TRBD1 TGCAGCGTTTCCGACAGGGGGGGCTCCTACGAGCAGTACTTC CSVSDRGGSYEQYF
TRBJ2-3 TRBV29-1 once . TGCAGCGTTGAAGGGTTCAGCACAGATACGCAGTATTTT CSVEGFSTDTQYF
TRBJ2-7 TRBV5-1 . TRBD1 TGCGCCAGCAGCTGGGACAGAACCTACGAGCAGTACTTC CASSWDRTYEQYF
TRBJ2-5 TRBV28 . TRBD2 TGTGCCAGCAGTGCTAGCGGGAGGGCTGGGAAGACCCAGTACTTC CASSASGRAGKTQYF
TRBJ1-3 TRBV29-1 . . TGCAGCGTTGAGATGGCCCCCGGGGACACCATATATTTT CSVEMAPGDTIYF
TRBJ2-1 TRBV6-6 once . TGTGCCAGCACCGAGGGGGGGGACAATGAGCAGTTCTTC CASTEGGDNEQFF
TRBJ2-5 TRBV7-3 . . TGTGCCAGCAGCTTGTCTAGGGACCAAGAGACCCAGTACTTC CASSLSRDQETQYF
TRBJ2-3 TRBV27 once . TGTGCCAGCAGTTTAGGGGAGTTGAGTAGCACAGATACGCAGTATTTT CASSLGELSSTDTQYF
TRBJ1-5 TRBV28 . . TGTGCCAGCAGTTTCGTAACAGTTAGCAATCAGCCCCAGCATTTT CASSFVTVSNQPQHF
TRBJ2-1 TRBV14 . . TGTGCCAGCAGCCATTTAAGCGATGAGCAGTTCTTC CASSHLSDEQFF
TRBJ1-2 TRBV7-2 . . TGTGCCAGCAGCTTAATGGTGGGCTATGGCTACACCTTC CASSLMVGYGYTF
TRBJ1-1 TRBV6-1 . . TGTGCCACCTTGGCCCGGGACACTGAAGCTTTCTTT CATLARDTEAFF
TRBJ2-7 TRBV4-1 . TRBD1 TGCGCCAGCAGCCCGGACAGGGGGCGCGACGAGCAGTACTTC CASSPDRGRDEQYF
TRBJ2-7 TRBV27 . . TGTGCCAGCAGTACCGGGTTCTACTACGAGCAGTACTTC CASSTGFYYEQYF
TRBJ2-7 TRBV27 . . TGTGCCAGCAGTCCGACTTTCCGCGATGCCTACGAGCAGTACTTC CASSPTFRDAYEQYF
TRBJ1-2 TRBV4-2 . TRBD1 TGTGCCAGCAGCCATACAGGGGGCTCAGGCTACACCTTC CASSHTGGSGYTF
TRBJ2-5 TRBV2 few . TGTGCCAGCAGTGAATCGTACAGCCCGGGGACCCAGTACTTC CASSESYSPGTQYF
TRBJ1-2 TRBV5-6 . . TGTGCCAGCAGCTTCAACAGGGTGGAGTATGGCTACACCTTC CASSFNRVEYGYTF
TRBJ1-2 TRBV6-1 . TRBD1 TGTGCCAGCGTCTGGGACAGGGTCTATGGCTACACCTTC CASVWDRVYGYTF
TRBJ1-4 TRBV5-1 . TRBD1 TGCGCCAGCAGCCCGGGACAGGGTCTAGAAAAACTGTTTTTT CASSPGQGLEKLFF
TRBJ2-5 TRBV9 . TRBD2 TGTGCCAGCAGCTACCCGGGACTAGGAGGGACCCAGTACTTC CASSYPGLGGTQYF
TRBJ1-5 TRBV2 . . TGTGCCAGCAGGGCCCTGGGTAATCAGCCCCAGCATTTT CASRALGNQPQHF
TRBJ2-5 TRBV2 . TRBD2 TGTGCCAGCAGTGCCGTAACTAGCGGGGGGGAGTCCCAGTACTTC CASSAVTSGGESQYF
TRBJ2-7 TRBV11-2 . . TGTGCCAGCAGCCACAACCGGGCCGAGCAGTACTTC CASSHNRAEQYF
TRBJ2-3 TRBV10-2 . . TGCGCCAGCAGCCCTAGCACAGATACGCAGTATTTT CASSPSTDTQYF
TRBJ2-2 TRBV7-7 . TRBD1 TGTGCCAGCAGCTCGACAGGGGCTTCCACCGGGGAGCTGTTTTTT CASSSTGASTGELFF
TRBJ2-3 TRBV12-5 . . TGTGCTAGTGGTTGGGGACCTTCTAGCACAGATACGCAGTATTTT CASGWGPSSTDTQYF
TRBJ2-5 TRBV5-6 . . TGTGCCAGCAGCTTAGGCAGGGAAGAGACCCAGTACTTC CASSLGREETQYF
TRBJ2-7 TRBV28 . . TGTGCCAGCAGTTCCCCCCGGGATCGGGGGAATTACGAGCAGTACTTC CASSSPRDRGNYEQYF
TRBJ2-1 TRBV27 . . TGTGCCAGCAGTTTTAAGGCCCTATGGCTTAATGGGTATGAGCAGTTCTTC CASSFKALWLNGYEQFF
TRBJ2-1 TRBV7-6 . TRBD2 TGTGCCAGCAGCAAGACTACCATGGGGGGGTACAATGAGCAGTTCTTC CASSKTTMGGYNEQFF
TRBJ2-2 TRBV6-1 . . TGTGCCAGCAGTGAGGTAAACGGCGGGGAGCTGTTTTTT CASSEVNGGELFF
TRBJ1-6 TRBV11-2 many . TGTGCCAGCAGCTTAAGAAGAGAATCACCCCTCCACTTT CASSLRRESPLHF
TRBJ2-5 TRBV5-1 . TRBD2 TGCGCCAGCAGCAAACTGACTAGCGGGGGGGTAGGAGAGACCCAGTACTTC CASSKLTSGGVGETQYF
TRBJ1-6 TRBV4-2 . . TGTGCCAGCAGCCAAGAATGGGCCTCACCCCTCCACTTT CASSQEWASPLHF
TRBJ1-2 TRBV5-4 . TRBD1 TGTGCCAGCAGCTCTGGCTCCGGGACAGCTAACTATGGCTACACCTTC CASSSGSGTANYGYTF
TRBJ1-5 TRBV19 . . TGTGCCAGTAGTATAGATCGTAGCAATCAGCCCCAGCATTTT CASSIDRSNQPQHF
TRBJ2-7 TRBV7-6 . TRBD2 TGTGCCAGCAGCTGGACTAGCGGGGGGACCGAGCAGTACTTC CASSWTSGGTEQYF
TRBJ1-2 TRBV28 . TRBD1 TGTGCCAGCATCGACCGATGGACAGGGCCGTATGGCTACACCTTC CASIDRWTGPYGYTF
TRBJ2-7 TRBV5-6 . . TGTGCCAGCAGCTTAGCGGTCACCTACGAGCAGTACTTC CASSLAVTYEQYF
TRBJ1-3 TRBV9 . . TGTGCCAGCAGCGGAACAGGGTGGTCCTCTGGAAACACCATATATTTT CASSGTGWSSGNTIYF
TRBJ2-5 TRBV29-1 . . TGCAGCGTTGCTAGCGTTTTCGGGGAGACCCAGTACTTC CSVASVFGETQYF
TRBJ2-3 TRBV4-2 . . TGTGCCAGCAGCCAAGTAGAGGGTACAGATACGCAGTATTTT CASSQVEGTDTQYF
TRBJ2-2 TRBV7-9 . TRBD1 TGTGCCAGCAGTCCTCGGGACAGGGGGCGTCGGACCGGGGAGCTGTTTTTT CASSPRDRGRRTGELFF
TRBJ1-1 TRBV19 . . TGTGCCAGTAGTATCATCACAGACACTGAAGCTTTCTTT CASSIITDTEAFF
TRBJ2-3 TRBV30 . TRBD2 TGTGCCTGGAGGGGACTAGTTAGCACAGATACGCAGTATTTT CAWRGLVSTDTQYF
TRBJ2-7 TRBV2 . . TGTGCCAGCAGTGAAAGTAGGGACCCCTTCTCCTACGAGCAGTACTTC CASSESRDPFSYEQYF
TRBJ2-7 TRBV18 . TRBD2 TGTGCCAGCTCACCACCGACTAGCGGTTCAAGATACGAGCAGTACTTC CASSPPTSGSRYEQYF
TRBJ2-1 TRBV19 once . TGTGCCAGTAGTATTCTAGAGGGTATTGGGAATGAGCAGTTCTTC CASSILEGIGNEQFF
TRBJ2-3 TRBV27 . . TGTGCCAGCATCTCGTACACAGATACGCAGTATTTT CASISYTDTQYF
TRBJ1-3 TRBV20-1 . . TGCAGTACCTTCTATGGAAACACCATATATTTT CSTFYGNTIYF
TRBJ2-5 TRBV7-9 many TRBD1 TGTGCCAGCAGCGACAGGGAGTTGGGGTACCAAGAGACCCAGTACTTC CASSDRELGYQETQYF
TRBJ1-2 TRBV9 . . TGTGCCAGCAGCGTCGCTCGGGGAGGCTACACCTTC CASSVARGGYTF
TRBJ2-1 TRBV7-2 . . TGTGCCAGCAGCTTAGCTGAGTTGTTCTTC CASSLAELFF
TRBJ2-2 TRBV6-6 . . TGTGCCAGCAGTTCCCCCGGCGGGGAGCTGTTTTTT CASSSPGGELFF
TRBJ2-1 TRBV19 . . TGTGCCAGTACCCCCGGGGCCACATCCTACAATGAGCAGTTCTTC CASTPGATSYNEQFF